A selection of T cell receptor beta chains follows, all from one sample in a study of blood T cell repertoires in COVID-19. Some clones are missing from TCRdb's copy, which holds only in-frame ones; the method was immunoSEQ multiplex PCR. The profile covers tens of thousands of clones, with about nine tenths appearing a single time and roughly 7% taken by the ten largest. The sequenced sample consisted of peripheral blood. These receptors were obtained from a man in his fifties with active COVID-19. CDR3s include the opening cysteine and the closing phenylalanine or tryptophan. Fields, in order: clone size, V gene, D gene, J gene, CDR3 protein, CDR3 DNA. D genes are given only for firm matches. Rows may omit the clone size; those that give it use once, few, many or a size class.

clone size: -; V gene: TRBV4-2; D gene: -; J gene: TRBJ1-3; CDR3 protein: CASSQEGSRGVGNTIYF; CDR3 DNA: TGTGCCAGCAGCCAAGAAGGAAGTCGGGGGGTTGGAAACACCATATATTTT
clone size: few; V gene: TRBV2; D gene: -; J gene: TRBJ1-2; CDR3 protein: CASSEVGFGSGVYGYTF; CDR3 DNA: TGTGCCAGCAGTGAAGTGGGATTTGGTTCCGGGGTCTATGGCTACACCTTC
clone size: -; V gene: TRBV28; D gene: TRBD1; J gene: TRBJ1-1; CDR3 protein: CASSRPGTGRNTEAFF; CDR3 DNA: TGTGCCAGCAGTCGTCCCGGGACAGGTAGGAACACTGAAGCTTTCTTT
clone size: -; V gene: TRBV6-6; D gene: -; J gene: TRBJ1-4; CDR3 protein: CASSYIGHVGEKLFF; CDR3 DNA: TGTGCCAGCAGTTACATCGGACACGTGGGGGAAAAACTGTTTTTT
clone size: -; V gene: TRBV15; D gene: TRBD1; J gene: TRBJ2-7; CDR3 protein: CATSGRTGLYEQYF; CDR3 DNA: TGTGCCACCAGCGGCAGGACAGGGTTGTACGAGCAGTACTTC
clone size: -; V gene: TRBV7-9; D gene: -; J gene: TRBJ1-5; CDR3 protein: CASSEGSRSAPQHF; CDR3 DNA: TGTGCCAGCAGTGAAGGGAGTCGGTCAGCGCCCCAGCATTTT
clone size: -; V gene: TRBV3-1/TRBV3-2; D gene: TRBD2; J gene: TRBJ2-3; CDR3 protein: CASSEAGGRTDTQYF; CDR3 DNA: TGTGCCAGCAGCGAAGCGGGGGGCCGCACAGATACGCAGTATTTT
clone size: -; V gene: TRBV28; D gene: TRBD1; J gene: TRBJ1-2; CDR3 protein: CASSPGTGLGYTF; CDR3 DNA: TGTGCCAGCAGTCCCGGGACAGGGCTTGGCTACACCTTC
clone size: -; V gene: TRBV6-2/TRBV6-3; D gene: -; J gene: TRBJ2-5; CDR3 protein: CASSPPAGETQYF; CDR3 DNA: TGTGCCAGCAGTCCACCAGCAGGGGAGACCCAGTACTTC
clone size: -; V gene: TRBV10-3; D gene: -; J gene: TRBJ2-5; CDR3 protein: CAISEGGEGETQYF; CDR3 DNA: TGTGCCATCAGTGAAGGGGGGGAGGGGGAGACCCAGTACTTC
clone size: -; V gene: TRBV10-3; D gene: -; J gene: TRBJ1-1; CDR3 protein: CAIAGPGENTEAFF; CDR3 DNA: TGTGCCATCGCTGGCCCGGGAGAGAACACTGAAGCTTTCTTT
clone size: -; V gene: TRBV28; D gene: -; J gene: TRBJ1-2; CDR3 protein: CASSSSGINYGYTF; CDR3 DNA: TGTGCCAGCAGTTCCAGCGGGATTAACTATGGCTACACCTTC
clone size: -; V gene: TRBV28; D gene: -; J gene: TRBJ1-2; CDR3 protein: CASSLGRYGYTF; CDR3 DNA: TGTGCCAGCAGTTTGGGGCGGTATGGCTACACCTTC
clone size: -; V gene: TRBV28; D gene: -; J gene: TRBJ1-5; CDR3 protein: CASSSSGGGGGQPQHF; CDR3 DNA: TGTGCCAGCAGCTCATCGGGGGGCGGGGGAGGTCAGCCCCAGCATTTT
clone size: -; V gene: TRBV9; D gene: -; J gene: TRBJ1-3; CDR3 protein: CASSGYQGTGNTIYF; CDR3 DNA: TGTGCCAGCAGCGGATATCAGGGTACAGGAAACACCATATATTTT
clone size: once; V gene: TRBV7-2; D gene: TRBD1; J gene: TRBJ2-7; CDR3 protein: CASSFQGQGVAYEQYF; CDR3 DNA: TGTGCCAGCAGCTTTCAGGGACAGGGCGTTGCCTACGAGCAGTACTTC
clone size: -; V gene: TRBV5-6; D gene: TRBD2; J gene: TRBJ2-5; CDR3 protein: CASSRLAGGQETQYF; CDR3 DNA: TGTGCCAGCAGTCGACTAGCGGGGGGGCAAGAGACCCAGTACTTC
clone size: -; V gene: TRBV14; D gene: TRBD1; J gene: TRBJ2-7; CDR3 protein: CASSQVLLRTGHEQYF; CDR3 DNA: TGTGCCAGCAGCCAAGTCCTACTTCGGACAGGCCACGAGCAGTACTTC
clone size: once; V gene: TRBV19; D gene: TRBD1; J gene: TRBJ2-7; CDR3 protein: CASSIAPPSTGGHEQYF; CDR3 DNA: TGTGCCAGTAGTATCGCCCCCCCGTCCACAGGGGGCCACGAGCAGTACTTC
clone size: -; V gene: TRBV7-2; D gene: TRBD2; J gene: TRBJ2-1; CDR3 protein: CASTPSGGTGEQFF; CDR3 DNA: TGTGCCAGTACACCTAGCGGGGGAACGGGTGAGCAGTTCTTC
clone size: -; V gene: TRBV6-1; D gene: TRBD2; J gene: TRBJ2-7; CDR3 protein: CASSESGVSASGDTYEQYF; CDR3 DNA: TGTGCCAGCAGTGAATCTGGGGTGAGCGCTAGCGGGGATACCTACGAGCAGTACTTC
clone size: -; V gene: TRBV19; D gene: -; J gene: TRBJ2-7; CDR3 protein: CASSPGGGSSYEQYF; CDR3 DNA: TGTGCCAGTAGCCCGGGCGGAGGGAGCTCCTACGAGCAGTACTTC
clone size: once; V gene: TRBV3-1/TRBV3-2; D gene: -; J gene: TRBJ2-7; CDR3 protein: CASSQDQEGWEQYF; CDR3 DNA: TGTGCCAGCAGCCAAGATCAGGAGGGTTGGGAGCAGTACTTC
clone size: few; V gene: TRBV28; D gene: -; J gene: TRBJ1-5; CDR3 protein: CASSLMPYSNQPQHF; CDR3 DNA: TGTGCCAGCAGTTTAATGCCCTATAGCAATCAGCCCCAGCATTTT
clone size: -; V gene: TRBV18; D gene: -; J gene: TRBJ1-5; CDR3 protein: CASSPDTDQPQHF; CDR3 DNA: TGTGCCAGCTCACCCGACACCGATCAGCCCCAGCATTTT
clone size: -; V gene: TRBV24-1; D gene: TRBD2; J gene: TRBJ2-5; CDR3 protein: CATSGIPGLGLKETQYF; CDR3 DNA: TGTGCCACCAGTGGCATTCCGGGACTAGGACTTAAAGAGACCCAGTACTTC
clone size: -; V gene: TRBV6-5; D gene: TRBD2; J gene: TRBJ2-5; CDR3 protein: CASRLAGAGQETQYF; CDR3 DNA: TGTGCCAGCAGATTAGCGGGAGCAGGGCAAGAGACCCAGTACTTC
clone size: -; V gene: TRBV6-5; D gene: -; J gene: TRBJ1-6; CDR3 protein: CASRIRGLYNSPLHF; CDR3 DNA: TGTGCCAGCAGAATCCGGGGACTCTATAATTCACCCCTCCACTTT
clone size: -; V gene: TRBV3-1/TRBV3-2; D gene: TRBD2; J gene: TRBJ2-7; CDR3 protein: CASSLDSGDYEQYF; CDR3 DNA: TGTGCCAGCAGCCTAGATAGCGGGGACTACGAGCAGTACTTC
clone size: -; V gene: TRBV11-2; D gene: TRBD1; J gene: TRBJ1-2; CDR3 protein: CASSLAPDQTGGIRSGYTF; CDR3 DNA: TGTGCCAGCAGCTTAGCACCAGACCAGACAGGGGGCATAAGATCTGGCTACACCTTC
clone size: -; V gene: TRBV6-2/TRBV6-3; D gene: -; J gene: TRBJ1-1; CDR3 protein: CASSPNRLNTEAFF; CDR3 DNA: TGTGCCAGCAGCCCCAACAGGTTGAACACTGAAGCTTTCTTT
clone size: -; V gene: TRBV28; D gene: TRBD1; J gene: TRBJ1-6; CDR3 protein: CASSVPITGGNSPLHF; CDR3 DNA: TGTGCCAGCAGTGTACCTATCACAGGGGGGAATTCACCCCTCCACTTT
clone size: few; V gene: TRBV5-1; D gene: TRBD2; J gene: TRBJ2-7; CDR3 protein: CASSFSGDSYEQYF; CDR3 DNA: TGCGCCAGCAGCTTTAGCGGGGACTCCTACGAGCAGTACTTC
clone size: -; V gene: TRBV10-1; D gene: -; J gene: TRBJ1-2; CDR3 protein: CASRRVPGRGDYGYGYTF; CDR3 DNA: TGCGCCAGCAGGAGGGTACCGGGACGGGGGGATTATGGCTATGGCTACACCTTC
clone size: -; V gene: TRBV2; D gene: -; J gene: TRBJ1-6; CDR3 protein: CASSDSSYNSPLHF; CDR3 DNA: TGTGCCAGCAGTGACAGCTCCTATAATTCACCCCTCCACTTT
clone size: once; V gene: TRBV6-5; D gene: -; J gene: TRBJ1-2; CDR3 protein: CASKNWGEANYGYTF; CDR3 DNA: TGTGCCAGCAAAAACTGGGGAGAAGCTAACTATGGCTACACCTTC
clone size: -; V gene: TRBV5-4; D gene: -; J gene: TRBJ1-1; CDR3 protein: CASSLEGGAEAFF; CDR3 DNA: TGTGCCAGCAGCTTGGAAGGGGGAGCTGAAGCTTTCTTT
clone size: -; V gene: TRBV27; D gene: TRBD1; J gene: TRBJ1-2; CDR3 protein: CASTRTGRDYGYTF; CDR3 DNA: TGTGCCAGCACCCGGACAGGGCGGGACTATGGCTACACCTTC
clone size: -; V gene: TRBV11-2; D gene: TRBD1; J gene: TRBJ2-7; CDR3 protein: CASSFTSGQGTYEQYF; CDR3 DNA: TGTGCCAGCAGCTTCACATCGGGACAGGGGACATACGAGCAGTACTTC
clone size: -; V gene: TRBV5-1; D gene: TRBD1; J gene: TRBJ1-3; CDR3 protein: CASSLRQGSNTIYF; CDR3 DNA: TGCGCCAGCAGCCTCAGACAGGGTAGCAACACCATATATTTT
clone size: -; V gene: TRBV7-2; D gene: -; J gene: TRBJ2-5; CDR3 protein: CASSPHSPRQETQYF; CDR3 DNA: TGTGCCAGCAGCCCCCATAGCCCCCGCCAAGAGACCCAGTACTTC
clone size: -; V gene: TRBV18; D gene: TRBD1; J gene: TRBJ2-1; CDR3 protein: CASSPLQGTGNNEQFF; CDR3 DNA: TGTGCCAGCTCACCATTACAGGGGACCGGAAACAATGAGCAGTTCTTC